The next 15 T cell receptor beta chains were all read from a single sample in a study of regulatory T cells in long-lasting Graves disease. The authors built TCR beta libraries using iRepertoire HTBI primers and Arm-PCR of CDR3 regions. From the multiplex PCR reads, TCRdb called clonotypes with MiXCR, one entry per CDR3 protein. The sample carries about 200,000 distinct CDR3 sequences, roughly a fifth recorded once. Time point given: newly diagnosed GD, antithyroid drugs for less than 3 months. There was RNA extracted from PBMCs, and the TCR library was made from it. These data are also associated with another study on T cells in Graves' hyperthyroidism and ophthalmopathy.

Sequenced material: peripheral blood mononuclear cells (PBMCs), taken at new diagnosis, from a patient treated with antithyroid drugs. These receptor sequences come from a woman aged 30 to 39 with Graves disease.

The sample holds many counts of this clonotype. This rearrangement joins TRBV7-2 to TRBJ1-2; D ambiguous. The CDR3 is 15 amino acids. The germline V gene has CDR1 SGHTA and CDR2 FQGNSA. V dropped 1 base and J dropped 1 base, with 10 bases sitting between them. Here the CDR3 DNA reads TGTGCCAGCAGCTTAGTTGACGGATATAACTATGGCTACACCTTC. It is translated as CASSLVDGYNYGYTF.

This clonotype was detected many times. The chain links TRBV28 to TRBJ1-3, with D uncertain. The length of the CDR3 is 14 residues. The V gene's germline CDR1 is MDHEN and CDR2 SYDVKM. Trimming removed 2 bases at V and 2 bases at J, with 7 bases between. The DNA for the CDR3 is TGTGCCAGCAGTTTACGGGTTCCTGGAAACACCATATATTTT. Translating it yields CASSLRVPGNTIYF.

This clonotype appeared many times. As the CDR3 is not closed by the conserved phenylalanine or tryptophan, this likely results from a read error. The DNA is left out, because the CDR3 cannot be placed on it with certainty; the CDR3 is given as TCRdb lists it. The chain joins TRBV3-1 to TRBJ1-2; the table gives TRBD1 as D, unverified against the DNA. The germline V gene encodes CDR1 LGHDT and CDR2 YNNKEL (reference sequence). Both ends counted, the CDR3 spans 12 residues. The CDR3 loop is CASSQGRGKSRI.

This clonotype was picked up many times. This chain links TRBV11-2 with TRBJ2-1, with D hard to call. CDR3 length: 13 residues. Germline V lookup: CDR1 SGHAT, CDR2 FQNNGV. V was cut by 4 bases and J by 15 bases, with 19 bases left in between. This CDR3 is CASSYTLQRKSFF. The CDR3, as DNA: TGTGCCAGCAGCTACACCCTTCAGCGTAAGTCGTTCTTC.

This clonotype was detected ten times or more. This chain joins TRBV2 and TRBJ1-1; D possibly corresponds to TRBD1 (5 bases). The CDR3 is made up of 13 amino acids. Trimming shortened V by 7 bases and J by 0 bases, and 9 bases separated the two germline ends. Germline V CDR1 and CDR2: SNHLY, FYNNEI. The CDR3 spells CASKYRMNTEAFF. DNA for the CDR3: TGTGCCAGCAAATACAGGATGAACACTGAAGCTTTCTTT.

This clonotype was seen repeatedly, ten times or more. The V gene is TRBV2, the J gene TRBJ1-1, with a tentative D call TRBD1 (5 bases). This CDR3 spans 15 amino acids. V lost 3 bases and J 6 bases, leaving 17 bases between the germline ends. Germline-derived CDR1 and CDR2 are SNHLY and FYNNEI. CDR3 bases: TGTGCCAGCAGTGACCCGGCGGGGGGGGAAGCTGAAGCTTTCTTT. It is translated as CASSDPAGGEAEAFF.

There are many counts of this clonotype. The genes are TRBV6-1 and TRBJ2-3; 10 nucleotides align to TRBD1. This CDR3 spans 15 amino acids. Germline CDR1 MNHNS, CDR2 SASEGT. The ends lost 3 bases at V and 8 bases at J; junction bases unmatched: 8. CDR3 residues: CASSDMTDRGGTQYF. CDR3 coding DNA: TGTGCCAGCAGTGACATGACGGACAGGGGGGGTACGCAGTATTTT.

This clonotype was counted only a few times. The genes are TRBV7-3 and TRBJ2-1; 8 positions agree with TRBD2. CDR3 length: 13 residues. V was pared by 1 base and J by 9 bases, with 2 bases of the junction left unmatched. Germline CDR1 is SGHTA and CDR2 is FQGTGA. CDR3 nucleotide sequence: TGTGCCAGCAGCTTAATAGCGGGGATTGAGCAGTTCTTC. Its translation: CASSLIAGIEQFF.

This clonotype came up many times. CDR3 sequence (DNA): TGTGCCAGCATCGGGTCCCCCTACAATGAGCAGTTCTTC. It is translated as CASIGSPYNEQFF. The genes are TRBV28 and TRBJ2-1; D unresolved. This CDR3 region has 13 residues. CDR1 is MDHEN, CDR2 SYDVKM, per germline. V dropped 7 bases and J dropped 2 bases, with 9 bases sitting between them. The entire variable domain, with the rest obtained from reference TRBV28 and TRBJ2-1, is as follows: DVKVTQSSRYLVKRTGEKVFLECVQDMDHENMFWYRQDPGLGLRLIYFSYDVKMKEKGDIPEGYSVSREKKERFSLILESASTNQTSMYLCASIGSPYNEQFFGPGTRLTVL.

This clonotype was found many times. The rearrangement joins TRBV28 to TRBJ1-1; 7 bases line up with TRBD1. Per the germline V gene, CDR1 is MDHEN and CDR2 is SYDVKM. The CDR3 consists of 14 residues. J was trimmed by 6 bases and V by 5 bases; bases with no gene match: 9. CDR3 residues: CASSTPTGKAEAFF. The CDR3 DNA is TGTGCCAGCAGTACTCCGACAGGGAAGGCTGAAGCTTTCTTT.

The V call is TRBV6-1, the J call TRBJ1-3; no reliable D call. Germline lookup yields CDR1 MNHNS and CDR2 SASEGT. CDR3 length: 14 residues. The V end lost 8 bases, the J end lost 0 bases, and 11 bases lay between the germline ends. CDR3 bases: TGTGCCAGCTCTAACCGGGACTCTGGAAACACCATATATTTT. As protein: CASSNRDSGNTIYF.

The chain couples TRBV5-5 to TRBJ2-3; TRBD1 aligns across 9 bases. J was trimmed by 7 bases and V by 5 bases; bases with no gene match: 8. Germline-derived CDR1 and CDR2 are SGHKS and YYEKEE (reference sequence). CDR3 length: 14 amino acids. The CDR3 sequence: CASRPTGTGYTQYF. DNA for the CDR3: TGTGCCAGCAGACCGACCGGGACAGGGTATACGCAGTATTTT.

This chain links TRBV20-1 with TRBJ2-1, with 10 bases fitting TRBD2. The CDR3 covers 13 residues. Germline V CDR1 and CDR2: DFQATT, SNEGSKA (reference sequence). Losses at the gene ends were 1 base for V and 7 bases for J; bases not matched to a gene: 1. The CDR3 sequence is CSARALAGNEQFF. The CDR3 DNA reads TGCAGTGCTAGAGCACTAGCGGGGAATGAGCAGTTCTTC.

This clonotype was counted ten times or more. The rearrangement uses TRBV20-1 and TRBJ1-2; 8 positions agree with TRBD1. The junction had 9 bases not matched to a gene; V was cut back by 1 base and J by 5 bases. This CDR3 region has 15 residues. From germline, CDR1 is DFQATT and CDR2 SNEGSKA (reference sequence). Here the CDR3 DNA reads TGCAGTGCTAGAGCTCCGGGACAGGATGTGTATGGCTACACCTTC. It specifies CSARAPGQDVYGYTF.

This clonotype was seen ten or more times. The chain combines TRBV11-3 with TRBJ1-6; tentatively, D is TRBD1 (5 bases). Looked up from germline, CDR1 is SGHNT and CDR2 is YENEEA. Trimming pared 0 bases from V and 5 bases from J, leaving 11 bases between. This CDR3 contains 16 residues. The CDR3 DNA reads as TGTGCCAGCAGCTTAGAGTCAGGGACGGATAATTCACCCCTCCACTTT. This translates into CASSLESGTDNSPLHF.